This is a list of T cell receptor beta chains from one sample in a study of CD8 T cells in Susac syndrome. TCRdb passed the immunoSEQ multiplex PCR reads through MiXCR, listing each CDR3 protein once. The sample records about 150,000 distinct CDR3 sequences, around 95% being singletons. The specimen was CD8+ T cells from PBMCs. The receptors come from a human donor with multiple sclerosis. The CDR3 runs from the conserved cysteine through the conserved F or W. Each record gives: J gene, clone size, D gene, V gene, CDR3 protein, CDR3 DNA. The D gene is left open where the match is weak. Only some rows state a clone size, as once, few, many or a class for expanded clones.

>TRBJ2-7|.|TRBD2|TRBV11-2
CASMGGTQYSYEQYF
TGTGCCAGCATGGGGGGGACTCAATACTCCTACGAGCAGTACTTC
>TRBJ2-2|.|.|TRBV29-1
CSVVREANTGELFF
TGCAGCGTTGTGAGGGAAGCGAACACCGGGGAGCTGTTTTTT
>TRBJ2-4|.|.|TRBV7-9
CASSSKGGRKGDIQYF
TGTGCCAGCAGCTCCAAAGGTGGCAGAAAGGGCGACATTCAGTACTTC
>TRBJ2-7|.|.|TRBV9
CASSVRPTSSYEQYF
TGTGCCAGCAGCGTACGACCGACTAGCTCCTACGAGCAGTACTTC
>TRBJ1-2|.|.|TRBV18
CASSDNPRGANYGYTF
TGTGCCAGCTCAGACAACCCACGGGGAGCTAACTATGGCTACACCTTC
>TRBJ2-3|.|.|TRBV7-3
CASSLTSAVSTDTQYF
TGTGCCAGCAGCTTAACTTCGGCAGTCAGCACAGATACGCAGTATTTT
>TRBJ2-5|.|.|TRBV25-1
CASSPGTMAPETQYF
TGTGCCAGCAGTCCAGGGACAATGGCCCCGGAGACCCAGTACTTC
>TRBJ2-1|once|TRBD2|TRBV9
CASSVATSADNEQFF
TGTGCCAGCAGCGTAGCCACTAGCGCCGACAATGAGCAGTTCTTC
>TRBJ2-5|.|.|TRBV9
CASSVRTGIWETQYF
TGTGCCAGCAGCGTACGTACAGGGATCTGGGAGACCCAGTACTTC
>TRBJ2-1|.|TRBD2|TRBV5-1
CASSLGGTNQFF
TGCGCCAGCAGCTTGGGGGGGACTAACCAGTTCTTC
>TRBJ2-1|.|TRBD2|TRBV7-9
CASSLELAGIGEQFF
TGTGCCAGCAGCTTAGAACTAGCGGGGATAGGTGAGCAGTTCTTC
>TRBJ2-3|.|.|TRBV9
CASSSQVDSSTDTQYF
TGTGCCAGCAGCTCCCAAGTTGATTCTAGCACAGATACGCAGTATTTT
>TRBJ1-2|.|.|TRBV29-1
CSVEAEGVGYGYTF
TGCAGCGTTGAAGCGGAGGGTGTAGGCTATGGCTACACCTTC
>TRBJ1-1|once|TRBD1|TRBV9
CASSAATGERAEAFF
TGTGCCAGCAGCGCCGCGACAGGGGAGAGGGCTGAAGCTTTCTTT
>TRBJ1-1|.|.|TRBV30
CAWTQGRNTEAFF
TGTGCCTGGACCCAGGGGAGGAACACTGAAGCTTTCTTT
>TRBJ1-6|.|.|TRBV13
CASSLGGQNNSPLHF
TGTGCCAGCAGCTTAGGAGGCCAGAATAATTCACCCCTCCACTTT
>TRBJ1-3|.|.|TRBV29-1
CSVDLDGGNTIYF
TGCAGCGTTGATCTGGACGGCGGAAACACCATATATTTT
>TRBJ2-7|few|TRBD1|TRBV27
CASRTGSYEQYF
TGTGCCAGCAGGACAGGGTCCTACGAGCAGTACTTC
>TRBJ2-1|.|.|TRBV2
CASSGRTVGEQFF
TGTGCCAGCAGCGGCCGGACTGTCGGTGAGCAGTTCTTC
>TRBJ2-2|.|.|TRBV4-2
CASTSEGGNTGELFF
TGTGCCAGCACATCCGAGGGGGGGAACACCGGGGAGCTGTTTTTT
>TRBJ2-3|.|.|TRBV6-5
CASYDLGHDTQYF
TGTGCCAGCTATGACTTGGGGCACGATACGCAGTATTTT
>TRBJ1-2|once|TRBD1|TRBV30
CAWSNQLGWRTGGTDGYTF
TGTGCCTGGAGTAACCAACTAGGCTGGAGGACAGGGGGCACGGATGGCTACACCTTC
>TRBJ2-1|once|.|TRBV2
CASSPRWGRYRDEQFF
TGTGCCAGCAGTCCTAGGTGGGGAAGGTATCGTGATGAGCAGTTCTTC
>TRBJ2-1|.|TRBD1|TRBV4-2
CASSQDRGPKGSGNEQFF
TGTGCCAGCAGCCAAGACAGGGGGCCAAAGGGAAGTGGCAATGAGCAGTTCTTC
>TRBJ2-1|once|TRBD2|TRBV15
CATSRSAGGLNEQFF
TGTGCCACCAGCAGAAGTGCGGGGGGCCTAAATGAGCAGTTCTTC
>TRBJ2-7|.|TRBD1|TRBV9
CASSPEIGGEDEQYF
TGTGCCAGCAGCCCAGAGATAGGGGGCGAGGACGAGCAGTACTTC
>TRBJ1-6|.|.|TRBV27
CASSLGGAGSPLHF
TGTGCCAGCAGTTTGGGGGGCGCGGGGTCACCCCTCCACTTT